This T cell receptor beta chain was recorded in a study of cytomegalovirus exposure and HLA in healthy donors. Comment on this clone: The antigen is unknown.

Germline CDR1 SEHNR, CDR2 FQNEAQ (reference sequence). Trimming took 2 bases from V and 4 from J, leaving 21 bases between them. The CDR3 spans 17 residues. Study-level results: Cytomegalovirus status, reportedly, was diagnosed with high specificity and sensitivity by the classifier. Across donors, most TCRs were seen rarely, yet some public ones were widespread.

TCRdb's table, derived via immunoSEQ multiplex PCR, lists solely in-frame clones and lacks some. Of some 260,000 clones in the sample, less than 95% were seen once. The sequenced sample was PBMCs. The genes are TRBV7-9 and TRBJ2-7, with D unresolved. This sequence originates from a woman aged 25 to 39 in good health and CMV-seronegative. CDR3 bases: TGTGCCAGCAGCTTAATTCCCTCCGAGCTCGGGTCTTACGAGCAGTACTTC. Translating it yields CASSLIPSELGSYEQYF.